The 6 T cell receptor beta chains below all came from one sample that was sequenced in a study of radiation and T cells in renal cell carcinoma. Noted time point: blood 4 weeks post-SBRT, at nephrectomy. Indicated treatment: 15 Gy SBRT to primary tumor, nephrectomy 4 weeks later. TCRdb's copy holds only in-frame clones and misses some; the assay was immunoSEQ multiplex PCR. The profile shows around 170,000 clones, about 87% of them singletons. Source: blood, taken from a patient whose treatment included radiotherapy and nephrectomy. All receptors come from a woman between 45 and 60 years old with renal cell carcinoma.

There are a few counts of this clone. The V gene is TRBV19, the J gene TRBJ1-6; TRBD1 is a possible D gene (6 bases). This CDR3 spans 15 amino acids. V was trimmed by 7 bases and J by 8 bases, leaving 18 bases between them. Germline assignment: CDR1 LNHDA and CDR2 SQIVND (reference sequence). This CDR3 reads CASKLDSGSDSPLHF. The CDR3 nucleotides read TGTGCCAGTAAGTTGGACAGTGGGAGTGATTCACCCCTCCACTTT.

This clone turned up a few times. The chain employs TRBV7-2 and TRBJ1-5; D is undetermined. Trimming took 3 bases from V and 1 from J, leaving 10 bases between them. Germline values: CDR1 SGHTA, CDR2 FQGNSA. The CDR3 is made up of 15 amino acids. For the CDR3, the DNA is TGTGCCAGCAGCTTCGGTATAAGAAGCAATCAGCCCCAGCATTTT. This sequence encodes CASSFGIRSNQPQHF.

The CDR3 loop reads CASKSHGILGPGNTIYF. DNA of the CDR3: TGTGCCAGTAAGAGTCACGGAATCCTAGGACCTGGAAACACCATATATTTT. The chain combines TRBV19 with TRBJ1-3; D not resolved. From germline, CDR1 is LNHDA and CDR2 SQIVND (reference sequence). CDR3 size: 17 residues. V lost 7 bases, J lost 2 bases, and 21 bases lay in between.

The chain couples TRBV12-5 to TRBJ2-7; 9 positions match TRBD1. V shed 2 bases, J shed 11 bases, and the junction held 10 bases outside the gene matches. CDR1 is LGHNT, CDR2 FRNRAP, per germline. This CDR3 spans 14 amino acids. The CDR3 DNA follows: TGTGCTAGTGGTTTGTACGGGACAGGGAATATGGAGTACTTC. This encodes CASGLYGTGNMEYF.

This chain joins TRBV5-4 and TRBJ2-1; D might be TRBD1 (6 bases). CDR1 and CDR2 (germline): SGHNT, YYREEE (reference sequence). The length of the CDR3 is 15 residues. The V gene lost 1 base and the J gene lost 2 bases, with 10 bases spanning the gap. The DNA of the CDR3 is TGTGCCAGCAGCTTGCAGGGGCCAACCTACAATGAGCAGTTCTTC. Translated: CASSLQGPTYNEQFF.

The rearrangement links TRBV7-8 to TRBJ1-6; no firm D call. CDR1 and CDR2 from the germline V gene are SGHVS and FQNEAQ. The CDR3 length is 16 residues. Trimming left V 0 bases short and J 1 base short, with 7 bases between. For the CDR3, the DNA is TGTGCCAGCAGCTTAGCGGTGGGATCCTATAATTCACCCCTCCACTTT. Its translation: CASSLAVGSYNSPLHF.